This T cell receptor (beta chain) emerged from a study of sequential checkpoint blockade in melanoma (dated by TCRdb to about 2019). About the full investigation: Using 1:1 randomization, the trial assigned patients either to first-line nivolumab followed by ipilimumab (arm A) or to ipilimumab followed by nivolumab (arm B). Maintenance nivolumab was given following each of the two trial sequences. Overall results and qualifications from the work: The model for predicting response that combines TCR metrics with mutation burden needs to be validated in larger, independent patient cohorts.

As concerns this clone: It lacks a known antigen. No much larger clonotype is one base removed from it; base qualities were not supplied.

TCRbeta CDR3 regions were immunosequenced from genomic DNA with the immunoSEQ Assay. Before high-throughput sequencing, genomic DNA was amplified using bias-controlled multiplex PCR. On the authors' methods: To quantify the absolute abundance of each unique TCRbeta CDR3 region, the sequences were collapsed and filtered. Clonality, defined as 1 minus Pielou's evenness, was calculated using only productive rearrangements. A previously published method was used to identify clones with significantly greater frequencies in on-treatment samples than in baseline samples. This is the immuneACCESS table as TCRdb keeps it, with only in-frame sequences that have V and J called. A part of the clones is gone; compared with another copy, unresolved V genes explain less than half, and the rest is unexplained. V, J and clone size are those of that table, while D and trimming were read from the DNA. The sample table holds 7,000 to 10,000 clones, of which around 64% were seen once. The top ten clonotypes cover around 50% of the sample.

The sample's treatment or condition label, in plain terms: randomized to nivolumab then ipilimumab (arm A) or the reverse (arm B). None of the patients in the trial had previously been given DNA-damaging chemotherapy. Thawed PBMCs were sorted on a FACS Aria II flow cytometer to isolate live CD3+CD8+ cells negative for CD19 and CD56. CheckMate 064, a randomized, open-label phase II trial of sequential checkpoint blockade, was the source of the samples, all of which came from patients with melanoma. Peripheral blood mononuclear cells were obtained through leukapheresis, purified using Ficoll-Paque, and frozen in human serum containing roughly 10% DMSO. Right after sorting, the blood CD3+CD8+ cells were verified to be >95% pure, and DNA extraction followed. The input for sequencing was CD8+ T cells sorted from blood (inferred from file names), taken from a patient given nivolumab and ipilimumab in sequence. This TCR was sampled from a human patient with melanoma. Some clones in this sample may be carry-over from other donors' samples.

The CDR3 loop reads CASGRDPNQPQHF. The DNA sequence follows: TGTGCCAGCGGCAGGGATCCCAATCAGCCCCAGCATTTT. The sequence joins TRBV27 to TRBJ1-5; TRBD1 is perhaps the D gene, given 5 matching bases. The CDR1 and CDR2 encoded by the germline V gene (reference sequence) are MNHEY and SMNVEV. Inclusive of the bounding cysteine and phenylalanine, the CDR3 is 13 residues long. The entry retains the CDR3 DNA only, 39 bases that are in frame from base 1. Deletion took 8 bases off V and 3 bases off J, with a span of 11 bases between the germline ends.